Following are 24 T cell receptor beta chains from one sample sequenced in a study of control samples from healthy donors and cancer patients. Assay: immunoSEQ multiplex PCR; the TCRdb copy retains only in-frame clones and omits some. The sample lists under 150,000 clones, approximately 90% seen once, with around 3.5% in the top ten. Sequencing was performed on blood. The source is a man aged 40-50 years in good health.

J is TRBJ2-5 and V is TRBV3-1 (or the pseudogene TRBV3-2); the match to TRBD2 covers 12 bases. The CDR3 has 17 amino acids. Trimming removed 5 bases from V and 4 bases from J; junction bases left unmatched: 11. CDR1 is LGHDT and CDR2 is YNNKEL in the germline V gene (reference sequence). This CDR3 reads CASSSRMRTSGVETQYF. The CDR3 DNA is TGTGCCAGCAGCTCACGAATGAGGACTAGCGGGGTAGAGACCCAGTACTTC.

The V gene is TRBV6-5, the J gene TRBJ1-1; TRBD1 matches 8 bases. Germline CDR1 is MNHEY and CDR2 is SVGAGI. The J segment lost 13 bases and the V segment lost 5 bases, leaving 12 bases of the junction unmatched. The length of the CDR3 is 13 residues. CDR3 DNA sequence: TGTGCCAGCAGTCCCCCGGGACAGGTATATGGTTTCTTT. It encodes CASSPPGQVYGFF.

This chain connects TRBV7-9 to TRBJ1-4, with a possible D match to TRBD1 (5 bases). The CDR3 has 15 amino acids. Trimming removed 5 bases from V and 8 bases from J, with 18 bases in between. The germline gives CDR1 SEHNR, CDR2 FQNEAQ (reference sequence). This CDR3 is CASSEKTVPPEKLFF. The CDR3 DNA reads TGTGCCAGCAGCGAAAAGACAGTGCCCCCGGAAAAACTGTTTTTT.

The chain recombines TRBV21-1 with TRBJ1-1. TRBV21-1 is a pseudogene. The CDR3 has 13 amino acids. CDR3 amino acids: CATQMGVWAEAFF. The DNA of the CDR3 is TGTGCCACCCAGATGGGGGTATGGGCTGAAGCTTTCTTT.

The V and J genes are TRBV11-3 and TRBJ1-2; 9 nucleotides match TRBD1. Germline assignment: CDR1 SGHNT and CDR2 YENEEA. J was trimmed by 1 base and V by 5 bases; bases with no gene match: 8. The CDR3 consists of 16 residues. CDR3 nucleotides: TGTGCCAGCAGCGATGGGGACAGGGTGGATAACTATGGCTACACCTTC. It yields the protein CASSDGDRVDNYGYTF.

The rearrangement links TRBV2 to TRBJ2-7; TRBD1 aligns across 10 bases. V lost 6 bases and J lost 4; bases outside the gene matches: 9. CDR1 and CDR2 (germline): SNHLY, FYNNEI. The CDR3 totals 15 residues. CDR3 coding DNA: TGTGCCAGCAGAGTGGAGGACAGGGGGGGATACGAGCAGTACTTC. It is translated as CASRVEDRGGYEQYF.

The chain employs TRBV14 and TRBJ1-3, with TRBD1 as a possible D gene (6 bases). There are 18 residues in the CDR3. The V gene's germline CDR1 is SGHDN and CDR2 FVKESK. V shed 0 bases and J shed 2 bases, with 17 bases lying between them. The CDR3 loop is CASSQDWGLRIPGNTIYF. The CDR3 coding sequence is TGTGCCAGCAGCCAAGACTGGGGGCTCAGAATCCCTGGAAACACCATATATTTT.

In this sample, this clone turned up a few times. The chain has TRBV30 and TRBJ1-2; no clear D gene. The CDR3 totals 14 residues. Trimming took off 0 bases at V and 4 bases at J, with 12 bases between the two ends. Germline V gene sequence: CDR1 GTSNPN, CDR2 SVGIG (reference sequence). CDR3 nucleotide sequence: TGTGCCTGGAGTGTAAAGGGAGTGGGCTATGGCTACACCTTC. Residues: CAWSVKGVGYGYTF. Combining the CDR3 with reference TRBV30 and TRBJ1-2 gives the whole variable domain SQTIHQWPATLVQPVGSPLSLECTVEGTSNPNLYWYRQAAGRGLQLLFYSVGIGQISSEVPQNLSASRPQDRQFILSSKKLLLSDSGFYLCAWSVKGVGYGYTFGSGTRLTVV.

The chain has TRBV6-1 and TRBJ1-2; TRBD1 is a possible D gene (6 bases). Trimming cost V 3 bases and J 5 bases, with 10 bases left between them. CDR1 is MNHNS, CDR2 SASEGT, per germline. The CDR3 loop spans 13 amino acids. The chain's CDR3 is CASSDYQGYGYTF. Written as DNA, the CDR3 is TGTGCCAGCAGTGATTATCAGGGGTATGGCTACACCTTC.

This clone is labeled medium-sized. The chain carries TRBV6-5 and TRBJ1-1; D remains unclear. CDR1 is MNHEY and CDR2 is SVGAGI in the germline V gene. V lost 2 bases and J lost 1, with 5 bases in between. The CDR3 has 13 amino acids. The CDR3 loop reads CASSYLSNTEAFF. CDR3 DNA: TGTGCCAGCAGTTACCTCTCGAACACTGAAGCTTTCTTT.

CDR3 coding DNA: TGTGCCAGCAGCGGAGACAGGCGGGAGACCCAGTACTTC. Encoded protein: CASSGDRRETQYF. The V and J genes are TRBV7-9 and TRBJ2-5, with D possibly TRBD1 on 6 matching bases. V lost 5 bases and J 5 bases, leaving 12 bases between the germline ends. Germline V gene data show CDR1 as SEHNR and CDR2 as FQNEAQ (reference sequence). The CDR3 extends over 13 amino acids.

The chain combines TRBV30 with TRBJ2-5; 12 bases fit TRBD1. The CDR3 length is 17 residues. Germline V gene lookup returns CDR1 GTSNPN and CDR2 SVGIG (reference sequence). V dropped 2 bases and J dropped 3; count of bases not matched to a gene: 10. The CDR3 protein is CAWSKFRGQGAEETQYF. Here the CDR3 DNA reads TGTGCCTGGAGTAAATTCCGGGGACAGGGGGCGGAAGAGACCCAGTACTTC.

The V call is TRBV2, the J call TRBJ1-4, with unresolved D. V was cut by 9 bases and J by 6 bases, with 8 bases left in between. The germline gives CDR1 SNHLY, CDR2 FYNNEI. This CDR3 has 11 amino acids. The CDR3 here is CARGEDEKLFF. The CDR3 DNA reads as TGTGCCAGGGGAGAGGATGAAAAACTGTTTTTT. Complete variable domain (other parts from reference TRBV2 and TRBJ1-4): EPEVTQTPSHQVTQMGQEVILRCVPISNHLYFYWYRQILGQKVEFLVSFYNNEISEKSEIFDDQFSVERPDGSNFTLKIRSTKLEDSAMYFCARGEDEKLFFGSGTQLSVL.

This chain uses TRBV30 with TRBJ1-6; D unresolved. Between the trimmed V and J ends, which lost 0 bases and 11 bases, there was a span of 8 bases. Germline V gene data show CDR1 as GTSNPN and CDR2 as SVGIG (reference sequence). This CDR3 region has 12 residues. CDR3 DNA sequence: TGTGCCTGGAGTGTTTCTCGGGCACCCCTCCACTTT. This translates into CAWSVSRAPLHF.

The rearrangement joins TRBV10-3 to TRBJ2-1; the D call may be TRBD1 or TRBD2 (5 bases each). CDR3 size: 13 residues. With 6 bases removed from V and 6 bases from J, the gap between germline ends came to 12 bases. Germline CDR1 is ENHRY and CDR2 is SYGVKD. DNA of the CDR3: TGTGCCATCAGCGGGGACGGGACCAATGAGCAGTTCTTC. Amino acids: CAISGDGTNEQFF.

This chain joins TRBV12-3 or TRBV12-4 and TRBJ1-1, with unresolved D. The CDR3 runs 13 residues. V gave up 2 bases and J gave up 8 bases, with 12 bases separating them. CDR3 DNA sequence: TGTGCCAGCAGTTTAAGCAGCTGGGCCGAAGCTTTCTTT. Residues: CASSLSSWAEAFF.

The rearrangement joins TRBV19 to TRBJ2-1, with D perhaps TRBD1 (7 bases). The CDR3 is 15 residues long. V lost 6 bases to trimming and J lost 0 bases, with 12 bases between them. Germline lookup yields CDR1 LNHDA and CDR2 SQIVND (reference sequence). Here the CDR3 DNA reads TGTGCCAGTAGGGGGGGACAGAGCTCCTACAATGAGCAGTTCTTC. Encoded protein: CASRGGQSSYNEQFF.

This clone was counted between two and nine times. This chain uses TRBV4-1 with TRBJ1-1; no clear D gene. CDR1 and CDR2 (germline): MGHRA, YSYEKL. The CDR3 length is 15 residues. Trimming shortened V by 4 bases and J by 0 bases, and 12 bases separated the two germline ends. CDR3 region: CASSLDGHMNTEAFF. CDR3 bases: TGCGCCAGCAGCCTGGACGGTCATATGAACACTGAAGCTTTCTTT.

The chain carries TRBV11-2 and TRBJ1-2, with D tentatively TRBD1 (5 bases). The CDR3 is made up of 16 amino acids. CDR1 is SGHAT, CDR2 FQNNGV, per germline. V was cut by 5 bases and J by 3 bases, with 19 bases left in between. The CDR3 DNA reads as TGTGCCAGCAGCCGAATGTTGGGGGGAGACTACTATGGCTACACCTTC. Its protein is CASSRMLGGDYYGYTF.

This chain links TRBV11-3 with TRBJ2-2, with D tentatively TRBD1 or TRBD2 (6 bases each). V lost 3 bases and J lost 7, with 15 bases in between. The CDR3 is 15 residues long. The germline CDR1 and CDR2 sequences are SGHNT and YENEEA. The CDR3 nucleotides read TGTGCCAGCAGCTTGGAGGGGGGTTACGGCGGGGAGCTGTTTTTT. Protein: CASSLEGGYGGELFF. Full variable domain (missing parts from reference TRBV11-3 and TRBJ2-2): EAGVVQSPRYKIIEKKQPVAFWCNPISGHNTLYWYLQNLGQGPELLIRYENEEAVDDSQLPKDRFSAERLKGVDSTLKIQPAELGDSAVYLCASSLEGGYGGELFFGEGSRLTVL.

The V and J genes are TRBV27 and TRBJ2-2, with 7 bases identical to TRBD2. The CDR3 totals 17 residues. Unmatched junction bases numbered 8, after V lost 0 bases and J lost 4 bases. Germline V gene sequence: CDR1 MNHEY, CDR2 SMNVEV (reference sequence). The DNA of the CDR3 is TGTGCCAGCAGTTTATCCGTTCGAGGCGGGGGCACCGGGGAGCTGTTTTTT. Residues: CASSLSVRGGGTGELFF.

This clone was observed a few times. V is TRBV15 and J is TRBJ1-5; a weak D match, TRBD1 (6 bases). The CDR3 extends over 14 amino acids. V was clipped by 6 bases and J by 6 bases, with 15 bases between them. CDR1 is LNHNV and CDR2 is YYDKDF in the germline V gene (reference sequence). The CDR3 sequence: CATRGRGGGQPQHF. The CDR3 nucleotides read TGTGCCACCAGGGGCAGGGGCGGAGGTCAGCCCCAGCATTTT.

Concerning this clone itself: The sample holds other DNA sequences that translate to the same CDR3. The chain combines TRBV7-6 with TRBJ2-7; 11 positions match TRBD1. V dropped 5 bases and J dropped 0; count of bases not matched to a gene: 3. This CDR3 region has 15 residues. Germline CDR1 is SGHVS and CDR2 is FNYEAQ. The CDR3 region is CASSPGTGGSYEQYF. CDR3 DNA: TGTGCCAGCAGCCCGGGGACAGGGGGCTCCTACGAGCAGTACTTC.

This sequence joins TRBV20-1 and TRBJ2-3, with D possibly being TRBD1 (5 bases). Germline V gene lookup returns CDR1 DFQATT and CDR2 SNEGSKA (reference sequence). Trimming shortened V by 3 bases and J by 5 bases, and 6 bases separated the two germline ends. There are 11 residues in the CDR3. The CDR3 protein is CSASRGDTQYF. CDR3 nucleotide sequence: TGCAGTGCTAGTAGGGGAGATACGCAGTATTTT.